The TCR beta chain described here comes from a study of shared clonotypes between healthy human individuals (dated by TCRdb to the early 2020s). In the study overall: The cohort comprised two women and three men aged 18 to 49 years. For each donor, three plates each were used for CD4 naive and CD4 memory, two plates were used for CD8 naive, and one plate was used for CD8 memory. To estimate repertoire size and how much clonotype sharing occurs between individuals, the study deeply sequenced the blood TCR repertoires of roughly 5 healthy adults. Different laboratories and diverse techniques were used to prepare libraries and sequence TCR repertoires, to increase sequencing depth and limit assay-specific biases. Between about 0.9 and 8.9 billion PBMCs per donor were obtained by leukapheresis.

As concerns this clone: It has no known antigen specificity. No per-base quality is available; no much larger clone lies one base away.

Broad study findings and their caveats: The small number of donors limited the genetic and exposure-history diversity represented. Sampling was restricted to blood, and TCR repertoires in tissues likely differ from the TCR repertoires found in blood. Compared with non-shared clonotypes, the clonotypes found in all four sorted-subset donors had higher generation probabilities. When a few donors were compared, the shared fraction of clonotypes was around 5% for naive CD4, around 3.5% for naive CD8, 2.3% for memory CD4, and 0.4% for memory CD8. Estimated clonotype richness was generally larger for naive than for memory subsets. Rarefaction of sorted-subset datasets indicated incomplete sequencing despite the large sequencing depth. Pairwise subsampling led to the expectation that sequencing depth would affect the degree of clonotype sharing among donors.

From its cysteine to its phenylalanine, the CDR3 spans 14 amino acids. Only the CDR3 part of the read is kept: 42 bases, read in frame from the first base. CDR1 and CDR2, looked up from the germline V gene, are SGHAT and FQNNGV. V lost 6 bases and J lost 3 bases; the stretch between them is 14 bases long. For the CD8 naive samples, CD45RO-negative cells were positively selected for CCR7, yielding a CD45RA+CCR7+ population from which TemRA cells were excluded. The donors were healthy, HIV-negative adults who had no recently reported acute infections or vaccinations. All donors were Caucasian adults living in Nashville, Tennessee, USA. Blood was obtained by leukapheresis, after which PBMCs were separated by Ficoll-Histopaque density gradient centrifugation and cryopreserved in liquid nitrogen vapor phase. Analytical flow cytometry was used to check the purity and quantity of each magnetically sorted T cell population. Genomic DNA was isolated from every sorted fraction and measured by UV absorbance on a Nanodrop 2000c.

Using the deep immunoSEQ assay, multiplex PCR amplified TCR CDR3 regions from genomic DNA. Extracted genomic DNA from each cell subset was distributed evenly across all wells of several immunoSEQ 96-well plates, and each plate was treated as a replicate. Each replicate PCR for sorted subsets received around 200 ng genomic DNA, equal to about 30,000 T cell genomes. Purified libraries were measured with a Qubit 3.0 fluorometer, size-checked on a Bioanalyzer 2100, and measured again with the KAPA Library Quantification kit. Every immunoSEQ 96-well plate was sequenced on a dedicated single-read 150-cycle Illumina NextSeq 550 flow cell. The authors processed their data as follows. Because only junctional sequences without quality scores were contained in the immunoSEQ output, filtering matching that applied to full-length reads could not be performed. To assign V/J genes and CDR3, sequences were annotated using PyIR, a Python wrapper for IgBLAST v1.9, with IMGT germline references. Reads were filtered out if the reads had weak V/J assignments (E-value above 1e-6), no CDR3, stop codons, out-of-frame junctions, or ambiguous translated residues. V3J clonotypes were defined by identical inferred V gene, J gene, and CDR3 amino acid sequence. Percentage overlap between repertoires was computed as shared unique clonotypes divided by the size of the smaller repertoire. Richness of each repertoire was evaluated using RTK rarefaction, the Chao1 estimator, and Recon v2.1 estimates of unobserved clonotypes. For all TCRbeta clonotypes obtained by the gDNA method from a handful of donors, generation probabilities were computed with OLGA. TCRdb took over this immuneACCESS table, retaining in-frame rearrangements with V and J assigned. Such tables are incomplete; in checked studies, under half of the missing clones stem from an unresolved V gene, and the remainder is unexplained. For V, J and clone size, that table is used; D and trimming come from the DNA. For this sample the table gives 750,000 to 1,000,000 clones, of which over 90% were detected only once. The ten top clones hold 24% of the sample.

This sequence was found in a young man in good health. The sequenced material came from naive CD8+ T cells sorted from blood. This specimen's cell subset or site label, interpreted: CD45RA+CCR7+. The sequence is built from TRBV11-2 and TRBJ1-2; there is no confident call for the D gene. The bases read TGTGCCAGCAGGGAGACAAATCTTGACTATGGCTACACCTTC. This sequence encodes CASRETNLDYGYTF.